This T cell receptor beta chain was identified in a study of T cells in Graves' hyperthyroidism and ophthalmopathy. The CDR3 consists of 15 residues. Germline V gene sequence: CDR1 SEHNR, CDR2 FQNEAQ (reference sequence). V lost 5 bases and J 3 bases, leaving 14 bases between the germline ends. Amplified TCR beta CDR3 regions came from RNA transcripts. First-round RT-PCR of the TCR CDR3 relied on the HTBI primer set. TCRdb called the multiplex PCR reads again in MiXCR, with one record for every CDR3 protein. Here the sample spans some 620,000 distinct CDR3 sequences, around 15% being singletons. This clonotype was seen a few times.

Sequencing was carried out using blood. V is TRBV7-9 and J is TRBJ2-4; no reliable D call. This clonotype was sampled from a woman in her thirties with Graves' hyperthyroidism. The CDR3 sequence is CASSPVTGGKNIQYF. The DNA of the CDR3 is TGTGCCAGCAGCCCCGTCACGGGCGGCAAAAACATTCAGTACTTC. The full variable domain, with the rest looked up from reference TRBV7-9 and TRBJ2-4, is DTGVSQNPRHKITKRGQNVTFRCDPISEHNRLYWYRQTLGQGPEFLTYFQNEAQLEKSRLLSDRFSAERPKGSFSTLEIQRTEQGDSAMYLCASSPVTGGKNIQYFGAGTRLSVL.